Sequencing of this TCR beta chain was carried out in a study of blood T cell repertoires in COVID-19. Turning to the study itself: Whether acute or convalescent, the COVID-19 samples came from the United States, Italy and Spain. The analysed material was cDNA or gDNA that came from T cells, B-cell-depleted T cells, or PBMCs.

The ends were cut back, 4 bases at V and 1 base at J, with 10 bases in the middle. The CDR3 consists of 13 residues. Germline V lookup: CDR1 SQVTM, CDR2 ANQGSEA. In the original workflow: For nucleated cells, counts were estimated from reference gene primer amplification. Generated by immunoSEQ multiplex PCR, the TCRdb table keeps only in-frame clones and is missing some. V and J calls plus clone size are reproduced from that table; the DNA served to infer D and trimming. The sample contains approximately 150,000 clones, around four fifths of which appear only once. J is TRBJ1-1 and V is TRBV29-1; D might be TRBD1 (6 bases). The receptor's source is a man between 65 and 80 years old who had recovered from COVID-19. The sequencing input was peripheral blood. The CDR3 nucleotides are TGCAGCGTTGGGGACAAAGGGAACACTGAAGCTTTCTTT. Protein sequence: CSVGDKGNTEAFF.